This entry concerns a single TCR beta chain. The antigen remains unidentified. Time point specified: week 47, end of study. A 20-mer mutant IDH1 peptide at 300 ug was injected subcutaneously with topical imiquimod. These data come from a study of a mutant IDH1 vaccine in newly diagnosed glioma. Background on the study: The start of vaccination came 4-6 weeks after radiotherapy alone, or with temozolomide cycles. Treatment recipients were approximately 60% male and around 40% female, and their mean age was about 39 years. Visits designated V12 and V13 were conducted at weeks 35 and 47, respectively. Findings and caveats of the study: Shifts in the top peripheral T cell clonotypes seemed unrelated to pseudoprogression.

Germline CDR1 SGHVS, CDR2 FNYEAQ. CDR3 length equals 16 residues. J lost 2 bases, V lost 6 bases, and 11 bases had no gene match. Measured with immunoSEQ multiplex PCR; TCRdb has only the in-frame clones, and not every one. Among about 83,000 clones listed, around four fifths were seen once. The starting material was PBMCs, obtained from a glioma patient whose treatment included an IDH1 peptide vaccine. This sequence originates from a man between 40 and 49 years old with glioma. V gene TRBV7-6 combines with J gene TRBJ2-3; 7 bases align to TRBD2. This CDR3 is CASSEAGTTTTDTQYF. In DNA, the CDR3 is TGTGCCAGCAGTGAAGCCGGGACTACAACCACAGATACGCAGTATTTT.